Below, 2 T cell receptor beta chains from the same sample are listed, as sequenced in a study of prognosis after radiotherapy for stage I lung cancer. The study amplified the TCR beta CDR3 region from genomic DNA. This amplification was carried out by two rounds of multiplex PCR. The use of primers specific to each TRBV and TRBJ gene characterized first-round PCR. A single record per CDR3 protein comes from TCRdb applying MiXCR to the multiplex PCR reads. The top ten hold roughly two fifths of the sample, which has roughly 17,000 distinct CDR3 sequences, 44% seen once. Sample: PBMCs, taken before or after stereotactic body radiation therapy (not recorded which). Receptor source: a donor aged 50 or older with non-small cell lung cancer.

This clonotype appeared many times. The rearrangement joins TRBV20-1 to TRBJ2-1; 10 nucleotides agree with TRBD2. Trimming cost V 2 bases and J 3 bases; bases outside gene matches: 4. The CDR3 is made up of 15 amino acids. Germline lookup yields CDR1 DFQATT and CDR2 SNEGSKA (reference sequence). CDR3 loop: CSARPSGRVYNEQFF. The DNA for the CDR3 is TGCAGTGCTAGACCAAGCGGGAGGGTCTACAATGAGCAGTTCTTC.

This clonotype is deemed medium-sized (0.01 to 0.1%). The rearrangement links TRBV6-1 to TRBJ2-6; D call uncertain. Germline V gives CDR1 MNHNS, CDR2 SASEGT. CDR3 size: 12 residues. V gave up 4 bases and J gave up 3 bases, with 1 base separating them. Written as DNA, the CDR3 is TGTGCCAGCAGTGGTGGGGCCAACGTCCTGACTTTC. It translates to CASSGGANVLTF.